This T cell receptor (beta chain) was sequenced in a study of response to subunit inactivated influenza vaccine. Germline CDR1 reads LGHNA; CDR2 reads YSLEER. The CDR3 has 18 residues. Germline trimming cut 0 bases from V and 4 bases from J; bases unmatched to any gene: 11. Turning to this clonotype: Its antigen is still unknown.

Study outcomes and limitations: The authors put forward the suggestion that each seasonal influenza vaccination may bring in only a limited number of new T cells.

TCRdb used MiXCR to reprocess the RT-PCR reads, holding one entry per CDR3 protein. The table has hundreds of thousands of distinct CDR3 sequences, around 13% seen once; the top ten hold approximately 7.6%. This receptor was obtained from a man aged 50 to 59 who received an inactivated influenza vaccine. This rearrangement joins TRBV4-3 to TRBJ2-3; TRBD2 matches at 9 bases. This sample comprised PBMCs from blood, obtained 14 days before vaccination. The CDR3, as DNA: TGCGCCAGCAGCCAAGAAAGGAATCGCGGGGGGGTCGCAGATACGCAGTATTTT. Its protein product is CASSQERNRGGVADTQYF.